This TCR beta chain was identified during a study of cytomegalovirus exposure and HLA in healthy donors. A multiplex PCR was run with 60 Vbeta primers and 13 Jbeta primers. The table came from immunoSEQ multiplex PCR; TCRdb's copy has only in-frame clones and leaves some out. Among 150,000 to 180,000 clones listed, 80% were seen once. Germline V gene data show CDR1 as SGHRS and CDR2 as YFSETQ. The V segment lost 4 bases and the J segment 3 bases; nucleotides outside the gene matches: 4. The CDR3 covers 15 residues. In the case of this clone: Antigen specificity is unknown.

Findings of the study overall: Among the sequence variants, a highly shared cluster was likely an artifact of sequencing. Presence/absence analyses assumed roughly uniform sequencing depth across donors, which may not hold. The study labeled 164 TCR beta chains cytomegalovirus-associated.

The chain has TRBV5-1 and TRBJ2-1, with 10 bases that match TRBD2. Material for sequencing was PBMCs. The TCR comes from a man aged 25-45 years in good health and CMV-seropositive. This CDR3 reads CASSASGGNYNEQFF. The CDR3 bases are TGCGCCAGCAGCGCTAGCGGGGGAAACTACAATGAGCAGTTCTTC.